The 3 T cell receptor beta chains in this list originate from one sample, sequenced in a study of T-cell reconstitution after alpha-beta-depleted transplantation in children. Preparation of the TCRbeta library involved a method that used unique molecular identifiers. TCRdb reanalysed the PCR reads using MiXCR and keeps one entry per CDR3 protein. The table has over 400,000 distinct CDR3 sequences, around two fifths seen once. Sequenced here: PBMCs, sampled before TCRalphabeta/CD19-depleted stem cell transplant. The receptor source for this set is a girl under 10 years old with aplastic anemia, due to receive a stem cell transplant.

The rearrangement joins TRBV7-2 to TRBJ2-5; D uncertain. The CDR3 is made up of 14 amino acids. Per germline, CDR1 SGHTA and CDR2 FQGNSA. Trimming left V 1 base short and J 5 bases short, with 11 bases between. CDR3 DNA sequence: TGTGCCAGCAGCTTAGTGGTGGGCGGCGAGACCCAGTACTTC. This translates into CASSLVVGGETQYF.

The chain has TRBV6-6 and TRBJ1-2; TRBD1 is a possible D gene (5 bases). The V gene's germline CDR1 is MNHNY and CDR2 SVGAGI (reference sequence). V shed 4 bases and J shed 4 bases, with 7 bases lying between them. The CDR3 totals 12 residues. The CDR3: CASSLDIYGYTF. The CDR3 nucleotides read TGTGCCAGCAGTTTGGACATCTATGGCTACACCTTC.

The V and J genes are TRBV7-2 and TRBJ2-3; 7 positions agree with TRBD2. CDR1 SGHTA and CDR2 FQGNSA come from the germline V gene. The CDR3 contains 15 residues. V was pared by 5 bases and J by 1 base, with 6 bases of the junction left unmatched. In DNA form, the CDR3 reads TGTGCCAGCAGCCCAAGCGGGGCCCGCACAGATACGCAGTATTTT. Protein sequence: CASSPSGARTDTQYF. The entire variable domain, with the rest obtained from reference TRBV7-2 and TRBJ2-3, is as follows: GAGVSQSPSNKVTEKGKDVELRCDPISGHTALYWYRQSLGQGLEFLIYFQGNSAPDKSGLPSDRFSAERTGGSVSTLTIQRTQQEDSAVYLCASSPSGARTDTQYFGPGTRLTVL.